Each of the 31 T cell receptor beta chains below was sequenced from the same sample in a study of regulatory T cells in long-lasting Graves disease. The time point was: newly diagnosed GD, antithyroid drugs for less than 3 months. Isolated PBMC RNA provided the starting material for the TCR library. Building of the TCR beta libraries involved iRepertoire HTBI primers and Arm-PCR of CDR3 regions. Using its own MiXCR run on the multiplex PCR reads, TCRdb lists one record per CDR3 protein. The table lists about 430,000 distinct CDR3 sequences, over 14% of them singletons, with over 7% in the top ten. The same data also contributed to another study, on T cells in Graves' hyperthyroidism and ophthalmopathy.

The specimen was peripheral blood mononuclear cells (PBMCs), collected at new diagnosis, from a patient treated with antithyroid drugs. These receptors all come from a woman between 40 and 55 years old with Graves disease.

Comments on this clonotype: A much larger clone sits a single nucleotide away, making a read error possible. Without the conserved terminal phenylalanine or tryptophan, this CDR3 likely stems from a read error. The rearrangement uses TRBV13 and TRBJ2-7; 8 nucleotides align to TRBD1. CDR1 is PRHDT, CDR2 FYEKMQ, per germline (reference sequence). The V gene end was trimmed by 5 bases and the J gene end by 3 bases; junction bases not matched to a gene: 6. This CDR3 spans 14 amino acids. CDR3 coding DNA: TGTGCCAGCAGCCGCCGGGACAGGTTCTACGAGCAGTACCTC. The encoded protein is CASSRRDRFYEQYL.

In this sample, this clonotype turned up a few times. The chain is built from TRBV6-2 or TRBV6-3 and TRBJ2-4; TRBD2 matches at 11 bases. This CDR3 contains 17 residues. J gave up 0 bases and V 3 bases, and 4 bases lay outside the gene matches. Germline CDR1 is MNHEY and CDR2 is SVGEGT. CDR3 DNA: TGTGCCAGCAGTTATTCAGGACTAGCGGGAGCCAAAAACATTCAGTACTTC. It encodes CASSYSGLAGAKNIQYF.

This clonotype has ten or more counts. The chain uses TRBV20-1 and TRBJ2-3; no clear D. CDR1 is DFQATT, CDR2 SNEGSKA, per germline (reference sequence). The CDR3 is 12 residues long. With 0 bases removed from V and 2 bases from J, the gap between germline ends came to 3 bases. CDR3 DNA sequence: TGCAGTGCTAGAGATCACACAGATACGCAGTATTTT. Encoded protein: CSARDHTDTQYF.

A few counts support this clonotype. J is TRBJ2-3 and V is TRBV29-1; D is possibly TRBD1 (6 bases). The germline V gene encodes CDR1 SQVTM and CDR2 ANQGSEA. Trimming removed 3 bases from V and 7 bases from J, with 8 bases in between. The CDR3 is 11 residues long. The CDR3 region has the DNA TGCAGCGTTGACAGGGGATATACGCAGTATTTT. This sequence encodes CSVDRGYTQYF.

The table lists this clonotype with a few counts. CDR3 in amino acids: CASSPRGMGVGTDTQYF. CDR3 in DNA: TGTGCCAGCAGCCCGAGAGGCATGGGGGTGGGGACAGATACGCAGTATTTT. The rearrangement joins TRBV11-3 to TRBJ2-3; D tentatively fits TRBD1 or TRBD2 (5 bases each). Trimming took 5 bases from V and 3 from J, leaving 21 bases between them. The CDR3 is 17 residues long. CDR1 and CDR2 from the germline V gene are SGHNT and YENEEA.

This clonotype was counted at least ten times. The chain couples TRBV7-2 to TRBJ1-6; maybe TRBD1 (6 bases). Trimming pared 2 bases from V and 9 bases from J, leaving 11 bases between. Germline-derived CDR1 and CDR2 are SGHTA and FQGNSA. The length of the CDR3 is 14 residues. This CDR3 reads CASSLYRDGSPLHF. CDR3 nucleotide sequence: TGTGCCAGCAGCTTATACAGGGACGGTTCACCCCTCCACTTT.

This clonotype was counted between two and nine times. The gene calls are TRBV7-2 and TRBJ2-3; D might be TRBD2 (6 bases). The CDR3 sequence is 14 residues long. Germline V lookup: CDR1 SGHTA, CDR2 FQGNSA. Trimming removed 7 bases from V and 3 bases from J, with 14 bases in between. The CDR3 region is CASTQPGATDTQYF. The CDR3 DNA sequence: TGTGCCAGCACCCAACCGGGAGCGACAGATACGCAGTATTTT.

Ten or more counts support this clonotype. The V gene is TRBV29-1, the J gene TRBJ2-3; 7 bases line up with TRBD1. CDR1 is SQVTM, CDR2 ANQGSEA, per germline. Germline trimming cut 6 bases from V and 1 base from J; bases unmatched to any gene: 7. The CDR3 loop spans 14 amino acids. CDR3 loop: CSVQGELGTDTQYF. In DNA, the CDR3 is TGCAGCGTGCAGGGGGAGTTGGGCACAGATACGCAGTATTTT.

This clonotype was counted at least ten times. The chain combines TRBV24-1 with TRBJ1-2; the match to TRBD1 covers 12 bases. CDR1 and CDR2 from the germline V gene are KGHDR and SFDVKD. V lost 4 bases, J lost 9 bases, and 5 bases stayed unmatched. The CDR3 contains 14 residues. CDR3 amino acids: CATSDPGQGARYTF. Here the CDR3 DNA reads TGTGCCACCAGTGACCCGGGACAGGGGGCTCGCTACACCTTC.

This clonotype was recorded at least ten times. This chain uses TRBV5-1 with TRBJ1-1; TRBD1 might be the D (6 bases). Deletions cut 2 bases from V and 0 bases from J, with 8 bases between. There are 14 residues in the CDR3. CDR1 and CDR2 from the germline V gene are SGHRS and YFSETQ. CDR3 amino acids: CASSLRDMNTEAFF. CDR3 bases: TGCGCCAGCAGCTTACGGGACATGAACACTGAAGCTTTCTTT.

This clonotype was picked up many times. The V call is TRBV2, the J call TRBJ2-1, with 8 bases identical to TRBD2. The ends lost 4 bases at V and 5 bases at J; junction bases unmatched: 7. CDR3 length: 15 amino acids. Germline-derived CDR1 and CDR2 are SNHLY and FYNNEI. In DNA form, the CDR3 reads TGTGCCAGCAGTGGAGCAGCGGGAGCGAACAATGAGCAGTTCTTC. It translates to CASSGAAGANNEQFF.

This clonotype was observed a few times. The rearrangement joins TRBV7-9 to TRBJ1-4; TRBD1 matches 11 bases. The CDR3 runs 14 residues. Germline loops: CDR1 SEHNR, CDR2 FQNEAQ (reference sequence). V was pared by 5 bases and J by 8 bases, with 4 bases of the junction left unmatched. For the CDR3, the DNA is TGTGCCAGCAGCCGGGACAGGGGGGAGGAAAAACTGTTTTTT. Its translation is CASSRDRGEEKLFF. Full variable domain (outside the CDR3, taken from reference TRBV7-9 and TRBJ1-4): DTGVSQNPRHKITKRGQNVTFRCDPISEHNRLYWYRQTLGQGPEFLTYFQNEAQLEKSRLLSDRFSAERPKGSFSTLEIQRTEQGDSAMYLCASSRDRGEEKLFFGSGTQLSVL.

This clonotype has a count of ten or more. This chain uses TRBV28 with TRBJ1-4; 7 bases agree with TRBD1. V shed 7 bases, J shed 7 bases, and the junction held 12 bases outside the gene matches. There are 15 residues in the CDR3. The germline gives CDR1 MDHEN, CDR2 SYDVKM. The CDR3 loop reads CASKNSGGFGEKLFF. DNA of the CDR3: TGTGCCAGCAAGAATTCAGGGGGGTTTGGTGAAAAACTGTTTTTT.

This clonotype appeared many times. The chain carries TRBV28 and TRBJ1-4; 9 nucleotides line up with TRBD1. This CDR3 has 17 amino acids. Trimming took 6 bases from V and 8 from J; bases not matched to a gene: 16. CDR1 MDHEN and CDR2 SYDVKM come from the germline V gene. CDR3 DNA sequence: TGTGCCAGCAGCCTCCCCCCGACAGGGGGTCTTATAGAAAAACTGTTTTTT. Amino acid sequence: CASSLPPTGGLIEKLFF.

This clonotype showed up just once. This chain's CDR3 is CASSVWRRGYGYTF. The CDR3 DNA is TGTGCCAGCAGTGTGTGGAGGAGAGGTTACGGCTACACCTTC. J is TRBJ1-2 and V is TRBV2; D is ambiguous. Germline CDR1 reads SNHLY; CDR2 reads FYNNEI. The germline V and J ends were trimmed by 4 bases and 8 bases, with 17 bases remaining between them. This CDR3 region has 14 residues. Filled out from reference TRBV2 and TRBJ1-2, the complete variable domain reads EPEVTQTPSHQVTQMGQEVILRCVPISNHLYFYWYRQILGQKVEFLVSFYNNEISEKSEIFDDQFSVERPDGSNFTLKIRSTKLEDSAMYFCASSVWRRGYGYTFGSGTRLTVV.

This clonotype was detected many times. CDR3 nucleotide sequence: TGTGCCAGCAGCTTAGAGGGGGCCCAAACTCGAGCTTTCTTT. This sequence encodes CASSLEGAQTRAFF. The rearrangement joins TRBV7-9 to TRBJ1-1, with TRBD1 matching 7 bases. This CDR3 is 14 amino acids long. V lost 1 base and J lost 10; bases outside the gene matches: 9. The germline CDR1 and CDR2 sequences are SEHNR and FQNEAQ (reference sequence).

The chain uses TRBV20-1 and TRBJ2-7; 9 bases are shared with TRBD1. This CDR3 comprises 14 residues. Germline CDR1 and CDR2: DFQATT and SNEGSKA (reference sequence). V lost 0 bases and J lost 3; bases outside the gene matches: 3. The CDR3 reads CSAREDRGDYEQYF. As DNA, the CDR3 is TGCAGTGCTAGAGAGGACAGGGGCGACTACGAGCAGTACTTC.

Many counts were recorded for this clonotype. V is TRBV27 and J is TRBJ2-3; 7 positions match TRBD1. Germline V gene sequence: CDR1 MNHEY, CDR2 SMNVEV (reference sequence). This CDR3 is 18 amino acids long. Trimming cost V 1 base and J 4 bases; bases outside gene matches: 14. The DNA of the CDR3 is TGTGCCAGCAGTTTATGGGGGTTCGGGGAGCAGGGGGCAGATACGCAGTATTTT. Translated, it gives CASSLWGFGEQGADTQYF.

This clonotype has a single count. Since a much larger clone is just one base distant, this may be a read error. V and J are TRBV7-9 and TRBJ2-1, with TRBD2 matching 9 bases. The CDR3 contains 17 residues. Germline V gives CDR1 SEHNR, CDR2 FQNEAQ (reference sequence). The DNA for the CDR3 is TGTGCCGGCAGCTTATCCAGACTAGCGGTGACCAACAATGAGCAGTTCTTC. This sequence encodes CAGSLSRLAVTNNEQFF.

This clonotype appeared many times. The chain links TRBV28 to TRBJ2-2, with 7 bases that match TRBD1. This CDR3 is built from 15 residues. Germline values: CDR1 MDHEN, CDR2 SYDVKM. V dropped 5 bases and J dropped 8; count of bases not matched to a gene: 11. The DNA of the CDR3 is TGTGCCAGCAGTCCTTCGGGCAGGGGGTCTGGGGAGCTGTTTTTT. This codes for CASSPSGRGSGELFF.

There are many counts of this clonotype. The rearrangement uses TRBV27 and TRBJ2-5; 7 nucleotides agree with TRBD2. The CDR3 length is 17 residues. Germline V gene sequence: CDR1 MNHEY, CDR2 SMNVEV (reference sequence). J gave up 2 bases and V 2 bases, and 11 bases lay outside the gene matches. The CDR3 DNA is TGTGCCAGCAGTTTACTAGCTGAGCGGGGAACACAAGAGACCCAGTACTTC. Translated, it gives CASSLLAERGTQETQYF.

In its sample, this clonotype was seen many times. This sequence joins TRBV28 and TRBJ2-1; a possible D gene is TRBD2 (5 bases). There are 15 residues in the CDR3. Between the trimmed V and J ends, which lost 7 bases and 0 bases, there was a span of 13 bases. Germline V gives CDR1 MDHEN, CDR2 SYDVKM. Here the CDR3 reads CASTLYGVSYNEQFF. In DNA, the CDR3 is TGTGCCAGCACCCTGTACGGGGTCTCCTACAATGAGCAGTTCTTC.

This clonotype was observed many times. The rearrangement links TRBV28 to TRBJ1-2; D is unclear. CDR3 length: 12 residues. Germline-derived CDR1 and CDR2 are MDHEN and SYDVKM. V was trimmed by 8 bases and J by 6 bases, leaving 13 bases between them. CDR3 nucleotides: TGTGCCAGCGAGTGGATAGGGCATGGCTACACCTTC. As protein: CASEWIGHGYTF.

This clonotype was found many times. The J gene is TRBJ2-5, the V gene TRBV11-2; D not certain. The CDR3 is 9 residues long. Germline-derived CDR1 and CDR2 are SGHAT and FQNNGV. The ends were cut back, 8 bases at V and 3 bases at J, with 1 base in the middle. CDR3 protein: CASEETQYF. The CDR3 DNA reads as TGTGCCAGCGAAGAGACCCAGTACTTC.

The genes are TRBV4-1 and TRBJ2-7; a possible D gene is TRBD2 (6 bases). The length of the CDR3 is 16 residues. Trimming removed 1 base at V and 1 base at J, with 14 bases between. Germline lookup yields CDR1 MGHRA and CDR2 YSYEKL. The CDR3 region has the DNA TGCGCCAGCAGCCAAGCGGCAACTAGCCGTTCCTACGAGCAGTACTTC. Amino acid sequence: CASSQAATSRSYEQYF.

This clonotype was observed at least ten times. The chain links TRBV12-3 or TRBV12-4 to TRBJ2-2; TRBD1 matches 9 bases. V trimming: 6 bases; J trimming: 4 bases; junction bases outside the gene matches: 6. CDR3 length equals 15 residues. In nucleotides, the CDR3 is TGTGCCAGCAGCCCACAGGGGGCGGTCACCGGGGAGCTGTTTTTT. This encodes CASSPQGAVTGELFF.

Ten or more counts support this clonotype. The rearrangement links TRBV29-1 to TRBJ2-1; D remains ambiguous. The CDR3 extends over 12 amino acids. Germline lookup yields CDR1 SQVTM and CDR2 ANQGSEA. V was shortened by 7 bases and J by 0 bases, with 7 bases between the two germline ends. CDR3 region: CSASDSYNEQFF. As DNA, the CDR3 is TGCAGCGCTTCAGACTCCTACAATGAGCAGTTCTTC.

This clonotype was seen repeatedly, ten times or more. The genes are TRBV11-2 and TRBJ2-5; 7 bases agree with TRBD1. The germline CDR1 and CDR2 sequences are SGHAT and FQNNGV. J gave up 5 bases and V 5 bases, and 5 bases lay outside the gene matches. CDR3 size: 13 residues. The CDR3 DNA follows: TGTGCCAGCAGCCGGGACAGTAAGGAGACCCAGTACTTC. Encoded protein: CASSRDSKETQYF.

This clonotype has only a few counts. V gene TRBV14 combines with J gene TRBJ1-4; the D gene is possibly TRBD1 (5 bases). V was pared by 0 bases and J by 6 bases, with 14 bases between. The germline CDR1 and CDR2 sequences are SGHDN and FVKESK. This CDR3 region has 16 residues. The CDR3 DNA is TGTGCCAGCAGCCAAGACCCAGGGTTTGGTTATGAAAAACTGTTTTTT. It translates to CASSQDPGFGYEKLFF.

This clonotype occurred many times. This rearrangement joins TRBV12-3 or TRBV12-4 to TRBJ2-7; D assignment may be TRBD1 or TRBD2 (5 bases each). There are 14 residues in the CDR3. Trimming removed 2 bases from V and 6 bases from J, with 14 bases in between. The CDR3 protein is CASSLTGALGEQYF. The CDR3 DNA reads TGTGCCAGCAGTTTAACCGGGGCCCTGGGCGAGCAGTACTTC.

Note on this clonotype: This could be a read error, since a much larger clone is one nucleotide away. V is TRBV29-1 and J is TRBJ2-7; maybe TRBD2 (6 bases). V was pared by 4 bases and J by 1 base, with 14 bases between. The CDR3 has 14 residues. Looked up from germline, CDR1 is SQVTM and CDR2 is ANQGSEA. The CDR3: CSVGGVAPSYEQYF. The CDR3 DNA reads TGCAGCGTTGGGGGGGTAGCGCCTTCCTACGAGCAGTACTTC.